These 27 T cell receptor beta chains originate from one sample sequenced in a study of metastatic and nonmetastatic thyroid tumors. No patient received treatment before thyroid surgery. TCRdb re-called clones from the PCR reads using MiXCR. The sample consists of under 25,000 clones, 27% of them appearing once. Sequencing was done on a sample of blood. These receptors were obtained from a female donor with papillary thyroid cancer or a benign thyroid nodule (not recorded which). Some clones in this sample may be carry-over from other donors' samples.

This clone was observed at least ten times. The rearrangement links TRBV9 to TRBJ2-5, with D maybe TRBD1 (8 bases). Germline values: CDR1 SGDLS, CDR2 YYNGEE. V lost 3 bases and J lost 4, with 22 bases in between. The length of the CDR3 is 17 residues. Here the CDR3 reads CASSAMHSNRGGETQYF. In DNA, the CDR3 is TGTGCCAGCAGCGCCATGCACTCAAACAGGGGGGGAGAGACCCAGTACTTC.

This clone showed up just a few times. The genes are TRBV6-5 and TRBJ1-2; D remains ambiguous. V lost 2 bases and J 6 bases, leaving 10 bases between the germline ends. This CDR3 is 13 amino acids long. Germline-derived CDR1 and CDR2 are MNHEY and SVGAGI. The CDR3 sequence is CASSYEAWDGYTF. The CDR3 coding sequence is TGTGCCAGCAGTTACGAGGCATGGGATGGCTACACCTTC.

This clone was seen many times. The chain recombines TRBV11-2 with TRBJ2-3; unclear D gene. The CDR3 totals 13 residues. The germline V gene has CDR1 SGHAT and CDR2 FQNNGV. The germline V and J ends were trimmed by 0 bases and 3 bases, with 4 bases remaining between them. In nucleotides, the CDR3 is TGTGCCAGCAGCTTAGATAGAACAGATACGCAGTATTTT. Translating it yields CASSLDRTDTQYF.

This clone was picked up a small number of times. CDR3 DNA sequence: TGTGCCATCATGTCAGCGGGAAAAGTCTACGAGCAGTACTTC. Amino acid sequence: CAIMSAGKVYEQYF. The genes are TRBV10-3 and TRBJ2-7; TRBD2 matches 7 bases. This CDR3 comprises 14 residues. The germline gives CDR1 ENHRY, CDR2 SYGVKD. V shed 7 bases, J shed 3 bases, and the junction held 9 bases outside the gene matches.

This clone came up many times. V is TRBV20-1 and J is TRBJ2-5, with D tentatively TRBD1 (5 bases). Between the trimmed V and J ends, which lost 1 base and 1 base, there was a span of 16 bases. CDR3 length: 16 amino acids. CDR1 and CDR2 from the germline V gene are DFQATT and SNEGSKA (reference sequence). CDR3 in amino acids: CSARGDDSVIQETQYF. CDR3 in DNA: TGCAGTGCTAGAGGGGATGACAGCGTTATCCAAGAGACCCAGTACTTC.

Concerning this clone itself: Its ends do not fully match the called genes, so a read error is possible. The gene calls are TRBV6-2 or TRBV6-3 and TRBJ2-3, with 7 bases that match TRBD2. Germline lookup yields CDR1 MNHEY and CDR2 SVGEGT. The CDR3 totals 13 residues. This CDR3 reads CASSRDYIDKQYF. CDR3 nucleotide sequence: TGTGCCAGCAGTAGGGACTACATAGATAAGCAGTATTTT.

This clone was counted ten times or more. V usage is TRBV11-2 and J usage is TRBJ2-5; possibly TRBD2 for D (7 bases). V lost 5 bases and J lost 5, with 12 bases in between. CDR1 and CDR2 from the germline V gene are SGHAT and FQNNGV. There are 13 residues in the CDR3. The CDR3: CASSLGGGETQYF. Written as DNA, the CDR3 is TGTGCCAGCAGCCTAGGGGGGGGGGAGACCCAGTACTTC.

This clone rates as medium-sized. The chain couples TRBV28 to TRBJ2-6, with D unclear. The CDR3 covers 13 residues. The V gene's germline CDR1 is MDHEN and CDR2 SYDVKM. V lost 8 bases, J lost 0 bases, and 5 bases lay in between. The CDR3 DNA reads TGTGCCAGCGTGGGCTCTGGGGCCAACGTCCTGACTTTC. Its protein is CASVGSGANVLTF.

This clone occurred a few times. This chain joins TRBV19 and TRBJ1-6, with a weak D call TRBD1 (5 bases). The V end was cut by 2 bases, the J end by 7 bases, with 9 bases between. Per the germline V gene, CDR1 is LNHDA and CDR2 is SQIVND (reference sequence). CDR3 length: 14 residues. CDR3 DNA sequence: TGTGCCAGTAGTATATATAGACAGAATTCACCCCTCCACTTT. Translating it yields CASSIYRQNSPLHF.

With respect to this clone: One end of the junction fails to match germline, which may point to a read error. The V call is TRBV7-2, the J call TRBJ2-5, with a tentative D call TRBD1 (6 bases). The germline gives CDR1 SGHTA, CDR2 FQGNSA. The CDR3 is 15 amino acids. The DNA for the CDR3 is TGTGCCAGCAGCCCCAGGGGTGCCTACCAAGATACCCAGTACTTC. Residues: CASSPRGAYQDTQYF.

This clone was observed a few times. The chain has TRBV12-3 or TRBV12-4 and TRBJ2-1, with TRBD2 as a possible D gene (6 bases). This CDR3 is built from 15 residues. V was shortened by 6 bases and J by 6 bases, with 18 bases between the two germline ends. CDR3 coding DNA: TGTGCCAGCAGCCCCACCGGGACTGCCCGCAATGAGCAGTTCTTC. This encodes CASSPTGTARNEQFF.

This clone has a handful of counts. Its ends do not fully match the called genes, so a read error is possible. This chain connects TRBV6-1 to TRBJ2-3; 9 bases agree with TRBD2. CDR1 and CDR2 from the germline V gene are MNHNS and SASEGT. This CDR3 comprises 15 residues. In nucleotides, the CDR3 is TGTGCCAGCAGTGCAGCGCTAGCGGGACCAGATACACAGTATTTT. Protein product: CASSAALAGPDTQYF.

The J gene is TRBJ2-2, the V gene TRBV20-1; the match to TRBD1 covers 8 bases. Germline V gives CDR1 DFQATT, CDR2 SNEGSKA (reference sequence). The CDR3 runs 15 residues. The ends lost 0 bases at V and 7 bases at J; junction bases unmatched: 7. DNA of the CDR3: TGCAGTGCTAGAGATCCAGGGGGCGAGGTCGGGGAGCTGTTTTTT. It translates to CSARDPGGEVGELFF.

Only a few counts were recorded for this clone. This may stem from a read error, because a much larger clone lies one nucleotide away. Without the conserved terminal phenylalanine or tryptophan, this CDR3 likely stems from a read error. V and J are TRBV6-1 and TRBJ2-2; D perhaps matches TRBD2 (7 bases). Trimming pared 5 bases from V and 10 bases from J, leaving 14 bases between. CDR1 is MNHNS, CDR2 SASEGT, per germline. The CDR3 spans 13 residues. CDR3 in amino acids: CASSWEGHAELFL. The DNA of the CDR3 is TGTGCCAGCAGTTGGGAGGGACACGCGGAGCTGTTTCTT.

This clone was detected only once. V is TRBV20-1 and J is TRBJ1-1; 10 bases line up with TRBD1. V was clipped by 6 bases and J by 1 base; unmatched bases: 8. This CDR3 spans 15 amino acids. Germline V gene lookup returns CDR1 DFQATT and CDR2 SNEGSKA (reference sequence). The CDR3, as DNA: TGCAGTGCAACTGAAGGACAGGGGGAGAACACTGAAGCTTTCTTT. Its translation: CSATEGQGENTEAFF.

This clone was seen only a few times. The chain joins TRBV27 to TRBJ1-5, with no clear D. Trimming stripped 3 bases from V and 7 bases from J, with 10 bases between. The germline gives CDR1 MNHEY, CDR2 SMNVEV (reference sequence). The CDR3 runs 13 residues. CDR3 sequence reads: CASSFGVRQPQHF. Written as DNA, the CDR3 is TGTGCCAGCAGTTTTGGGGTACGGCAGCCCCAGCATTTT.

The V gene is TRBV20-1, the J gene TRBJ2-7; 8 bases fit TRBD2. V was clipped by 5 bases and J by 4 bases; unmatched bases: 7. The CDR3 contains 13 residues. Per the germline V gene, CDR1 is DFQATT and CDR2 is SNEGSKA (reference sequence). The CDR3 region is CSAEGGLVYEQYF. The CDR3 coding sequence is TGCAGTGCTGAAGGGGGACTAGTGTACGAGCAGTACTTC.

By sample fraction, this clone is medium-sized (0.01 to 0.1%). V usage is TRBV6-1 and J usage is TRBJ2-5; D is possibly TRBD1 (5 bases). Deletions cut 3 bases from V and 7 bases from J, with 15 bases between. Germline V gene lookup returns CDR1 MNHNS and CDR2 SASEGT. The CDR3 is 14 amino acids. CDR3: CASSDIGASGTQYF. The CDR3 nucleotides are TGTGCCAGCAGTGATATTGGGGCCTCGGGGACCCAGTACTTC.

By sample fraction, this clone is medium-sized. This chain links TRBV6-4 with TRBJ2-6; D is unresolved. CDR1 is MRHNA and CDR2 is SNTAGT in the germline V gene. The CDR3 is made up of 14 amino acids. V was trimmed by 4 bases and J by 0 bases, leaving 4 bases between them. CDR3 DNA sequence: TGTGCCAGCAGTGTCATCTCTGGGGCCAACGTCCTGACTTTC. It is translated as CASSVISGANVLTF.

This clone is categorized as medium-sized. Here the CDR3 reads CASIIEGGSNQPQHF. The CDR3 region has the DNA TGTGCCAGCATCATAGAAGGGGGTAGCAATCAGCCCCAGCATTTT. The gene calls are TRBV6-1 and TRBJ1-5; D is perhaps TRBD1 (6 bases). In germline, CDR1 is MNHNS, CDR2 SASEGT. The CDR3 length is 15 residues. V lost 7 bases, J lost 0 bases, and 13 bases lay in between.

This sequence joins TRBV28 and TRBJ2-1; unclear D gene. This CDR3 has 11 residues. The germline V gene encodes CDR1 MDHEN and CDR2 SYDVKM. The V end was cut by 3 bases, the J end by 8 bases, with 5 bases between. CDR3 region: CASSLVDEQFF. The DNA for the CDR3 is TGTGCCAGCAGTTTGGTGGATGAGCAGTTCTTC.

This clone was seen at least ten times. Here the CDR3 reads CASSGPLALGADEQFF. The CDR3 nucleotides read TGCGCCAGCAGCGGTCCCCTAGCGCTTGGGGCGGATGAGCAGTTCTTC. The chain links TRBV5-1 to TRBJ2-1; D is possibly TRBD2 (6 bases). The V and J ends lost 4 bases and 8 bases respectively, with 22 bases between them. This CDR3 is built from 16 residues. Per germline, CDR1 SGHRS and CDR2 YFSETQ. The full variable domain, rest sourced from reference TRBV5-1 and TRBJ2-1, is KAGVTQTPRYLIKTRGQQVTLSCSPISGHRSVSWYQQTPGQGLQFLFEYFSETQRNKGNFPGRFSGRQFSNSRSEMNVSTLELGDSALYLCASSGPLALGADEQFFGPGTRLTVL.

This clone qualifies as medium-sized. The chain employs TRBV10-3 and TRBJ2-1; the match to TRBD1 covers 8 bases. The CDR3 is 13 residues long. V was clipped by 4 bases and J by 5 bases; unmatched bases: 1. Germline loops: CDR1 ENHRY, CDR2 SYGVKD. In DNA form, the CDR3 reads TGTGCCATCAGTGGGGACAGGAACAATGAGCAGTTCTTC. This sequence encodes CAISGDRNNEQFF.

This clone was counted many times. The chain carries TRBV7-9 and TRBJ1-4; possibly TRBD1 for D (5 bases). Trimming removed 5 bases from V and 7 bases from J, with 14 bases in between. CDR3 length: 14 residues. The V gene's germline CDR1 is SEHNR and CDR2 FQNEAQ (reference sequence). The CDR3 here is CASSKDGGLEKLFF. For the CDR3, the DNA is TGTGCCAGCAGCAAGGACGGGGGACTTGAAAAACTGTTTTTT. The whole variable domain, remainder taken from reference TRBV7-9 and TRBJ1-4, is DTGVSQNPRHKITKRGQNVTFRCDPISEHNRLYWYRQTLGQGPEFLTYFQNEAQLEKSRLLSDRFSAERPKGSFSTLEIQRTEQGDSAMYLCASSKDGGLEKLFFGSGTQLSVL.

The rearrangement joins TRBV20-1 to TRBJ2-7; D uncertain. CDR3 length: 10 amino acids. The germline V gene encodes CDR1 DFQATT and CDR2 SNEGSKA (reference sequence). The CDR3 nucleotides are TGCAGCGGTGGCTCCTACGAGCAGTACTTC. This translates into CSGGSYEQYF.

This clone occurred many times. Within the sample, other DNA sequences also encode this same CDR3. J is TRBJ1-1 and V is TRBV5-1; D ambiguous. There are 12 residues in the CDR3. V was clipped by 0 bases and J by 5 bases, with 5 bases between them. Germline-derived CDR1 and CDR2 are SGHRS and YFSETQ. The CDR3 is CASSLEGTEAFF. The CDR3 nucleotides are TGCGCCAGCAGCTTGGAAGGGACTGAAGCTTTCTTT.

The chain combines TRBV5-4 with TRBJ2-7, with D perhaps assigned TRBD1 or TRBD2 (6 bases each). The CDR3 spans 14 residues. V lost 1 base, J lost 7 bases, and 15 bases lay in between. Germline assignment: CDR1 SGHNT and CDR2 YYREEE (reference sequence). CDR3 sequence reads: CASSLSTRRGEQYF. The DNA of the CDR3 is TGTGCCAGCAGCTTGTCCACTAGGAGGGGGGAGCAGTACTTC.